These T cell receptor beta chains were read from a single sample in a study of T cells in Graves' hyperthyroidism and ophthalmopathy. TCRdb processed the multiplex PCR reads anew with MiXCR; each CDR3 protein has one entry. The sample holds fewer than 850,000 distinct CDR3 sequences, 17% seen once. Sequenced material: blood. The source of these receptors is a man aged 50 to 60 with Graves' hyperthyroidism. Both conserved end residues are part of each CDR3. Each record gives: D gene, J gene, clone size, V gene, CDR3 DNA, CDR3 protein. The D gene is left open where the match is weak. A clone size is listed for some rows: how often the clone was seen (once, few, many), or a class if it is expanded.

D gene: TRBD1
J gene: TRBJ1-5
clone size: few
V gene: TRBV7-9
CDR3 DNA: TGTGCCAGCAGCTTAGGAGGGACGGGACAGTTCAATCAGCCCCAGCATTTT
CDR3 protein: CASSLGGTGQFNQPQHF

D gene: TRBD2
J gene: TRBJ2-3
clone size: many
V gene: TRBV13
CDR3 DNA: TGTGCCAGCAGCTCCCGACTAGCGGGAGATTGGGAGACAGATACGCAGTATTTT
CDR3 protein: CASSSRLAGDWETDTQYF

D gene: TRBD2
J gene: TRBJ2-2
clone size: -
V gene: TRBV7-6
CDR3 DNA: TGTGCCAGCAGCATCGTTCTAGCGGGAGGGCCAGGCACCGGGGAGCTGTTTTTT
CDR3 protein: CASSIVLAGGPGTGELFF

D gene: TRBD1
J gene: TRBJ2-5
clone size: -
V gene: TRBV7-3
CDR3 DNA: TGTGCCAGCAGCTTAAACCCGGGACAGAGCCAAGAGACCCAGTACTTC
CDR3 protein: CASSLNPGQSQETQYF

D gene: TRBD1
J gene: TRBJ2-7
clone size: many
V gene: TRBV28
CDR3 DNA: TGTGCCAGCAGTTGCCTTTTTACCGGGACAGCCTTATACGAGCAGTACTTC
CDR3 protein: CASSCLFTGTALYEQYF

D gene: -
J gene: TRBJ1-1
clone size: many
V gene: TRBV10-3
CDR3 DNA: TGTGCCATCAGTGAGTCGACAGGCCCCCAAGCTTTCTTT
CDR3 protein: CAISESTGPQAFF

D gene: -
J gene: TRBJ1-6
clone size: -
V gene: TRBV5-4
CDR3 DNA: TGTGCCAGCAGCTTGATGGCCCATCCCAGCGGTTCACCCCTCCACTTT
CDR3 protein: CASSLMAHPSGSPLHF

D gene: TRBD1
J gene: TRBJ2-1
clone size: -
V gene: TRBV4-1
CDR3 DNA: TGCGCCAGCAGCCCTTCGGGGACAGGTCCCTACAATGAGCAGTTCTTC
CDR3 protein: CASSPSGTGPYNEQFF

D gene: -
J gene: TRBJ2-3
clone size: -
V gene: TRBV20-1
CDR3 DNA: TGCAGTGCTAGAGAGGGACTTACCACAGATACGCAGTATTTT
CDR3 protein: CSAREGLTTDTQYF

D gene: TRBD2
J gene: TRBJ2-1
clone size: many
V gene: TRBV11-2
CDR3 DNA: TGTGCCAGCAGCTTAGCACTAGCGGGAGGGTCTTCCTACAATGAGCAGTTCTTC
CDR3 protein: CASSLALAGGSSYNEQFF

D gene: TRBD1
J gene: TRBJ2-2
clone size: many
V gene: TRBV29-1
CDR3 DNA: TGCAGTGGGACAGCCAACACCGGGGAGCTGTTTTTT
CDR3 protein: CSGTANTGELFF

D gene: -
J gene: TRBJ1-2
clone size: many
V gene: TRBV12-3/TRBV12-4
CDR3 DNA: TGTGCCAGCAGCTGGGGGGGACAAGTCTATGGCTACACCTTC
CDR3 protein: CASSWGGQVYGYTF

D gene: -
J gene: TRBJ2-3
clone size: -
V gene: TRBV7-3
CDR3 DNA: TGTGCCAGCAGCTTCTCCAGATACGACGGTACGCAGTATTTT
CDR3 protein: CASSFSRYDGTQYF

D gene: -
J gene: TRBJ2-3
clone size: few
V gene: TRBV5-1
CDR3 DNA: TGCGCCAGCAGCTGGGAACGGCTTACAGATACGCAGTATTTT
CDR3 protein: CASSWERLTDTQYF

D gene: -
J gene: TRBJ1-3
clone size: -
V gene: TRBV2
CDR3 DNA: TGTGCCACCGGGGCGACTGGAAACACCATATATTTT
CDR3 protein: CATGATGNTIYF

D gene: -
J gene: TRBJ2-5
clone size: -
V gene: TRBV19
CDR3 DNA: TGTGCCAGTCGCCCGGGAAACTTAATCCAAGAGACCCAGTACTTC
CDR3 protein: CASRPGNLIQETQYF

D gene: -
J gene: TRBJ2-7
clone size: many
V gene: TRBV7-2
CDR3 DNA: TGTGCCAGCAGGAGCGGCTACGAGCAGTACTTC
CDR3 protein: CASRSGYEQYF

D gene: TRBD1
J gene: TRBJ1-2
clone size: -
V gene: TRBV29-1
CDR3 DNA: TGCAGCGTTGAAGCCGGGACAGCTAACTATGGCTACACCTTC
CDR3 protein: CSVEAGTANYGYTF

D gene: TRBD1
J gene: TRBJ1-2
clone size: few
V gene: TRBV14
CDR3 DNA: TGTGCCAGCAGCCAAGATTGGGGGACAGGCCACTATGGCTACACCTTC
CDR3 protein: CASSQDWGTGHYGYTF

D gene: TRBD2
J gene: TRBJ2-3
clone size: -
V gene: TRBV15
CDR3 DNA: TGTGCCACCAGCAGGGGACTAGCGGGAGAAGATACGCAGTATTTT
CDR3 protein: CATSRGLAGEDTQYF

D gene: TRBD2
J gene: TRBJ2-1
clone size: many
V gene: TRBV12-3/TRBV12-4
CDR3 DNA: TGTGCCAGCATTTTCGATAGCGGGAGCGTGTTGAATGAGCAGTTCTTC
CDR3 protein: CASIFDSGSVLNEQFF

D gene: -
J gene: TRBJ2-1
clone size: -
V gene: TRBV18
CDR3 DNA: TGTGCCAGCTCACTCCTCGGAGACACTAACAATGAGCAGTTCTTC
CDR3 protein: CASSLLGDTNNEQFF

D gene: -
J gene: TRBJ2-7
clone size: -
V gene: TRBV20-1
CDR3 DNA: TGCAGTGCTAGAGTCCAGACAGCTACCTACGAGCAGTACTTC
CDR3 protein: CSARVQTATYEQYF

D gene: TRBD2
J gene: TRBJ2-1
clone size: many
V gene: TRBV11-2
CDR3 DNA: TGTGCCAGCAGACCTTGGACTAGCGGCCTATACAATGAGCAGTTCTTC
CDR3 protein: CASRPWTSGLYNEQFF

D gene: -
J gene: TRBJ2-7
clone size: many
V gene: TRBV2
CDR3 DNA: TGTGCCAGCAGTGAAAGGACTCGTTACGAGCAGTACTTC
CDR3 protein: CASSERTRYEQYF

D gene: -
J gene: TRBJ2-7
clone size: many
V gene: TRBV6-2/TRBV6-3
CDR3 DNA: TGTGCCAGCAGTTCCGCAGAGCCCGACGAGCAGTACTTC
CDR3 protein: CASSSAEPDEQYF

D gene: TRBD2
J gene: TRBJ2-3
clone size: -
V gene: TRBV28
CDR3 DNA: TGTGCCAGCAGCCATAGACTAGCGGGAAGGGATACGCAGTATTTT
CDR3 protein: CASSHRLAGRDTQYF

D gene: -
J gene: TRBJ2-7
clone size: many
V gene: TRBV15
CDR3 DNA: TGTGCCACCAGCAGAGATATGTTCACCTACGAGCAGTACTTC
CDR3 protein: CATSRDMFTYEQYF

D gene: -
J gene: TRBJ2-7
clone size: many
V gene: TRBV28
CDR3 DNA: TGTGCCAGCAGTGCAGCGGATTGGCAGTACTTC
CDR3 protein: CASSAADWQYF

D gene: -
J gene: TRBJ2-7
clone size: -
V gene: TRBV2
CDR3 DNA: TGTGCCAGCAGTGAGGGGGCCTCGACCATCTACGAGCAGTACTTC
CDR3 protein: CASSEGASTIYEQYF

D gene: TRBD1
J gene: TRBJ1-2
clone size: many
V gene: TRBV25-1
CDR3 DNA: TGTGCCAGCAGTGCCCAGGGGGCGCGGAACTATGGCTACACCTTC
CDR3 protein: CASSAQGARNYGYTF